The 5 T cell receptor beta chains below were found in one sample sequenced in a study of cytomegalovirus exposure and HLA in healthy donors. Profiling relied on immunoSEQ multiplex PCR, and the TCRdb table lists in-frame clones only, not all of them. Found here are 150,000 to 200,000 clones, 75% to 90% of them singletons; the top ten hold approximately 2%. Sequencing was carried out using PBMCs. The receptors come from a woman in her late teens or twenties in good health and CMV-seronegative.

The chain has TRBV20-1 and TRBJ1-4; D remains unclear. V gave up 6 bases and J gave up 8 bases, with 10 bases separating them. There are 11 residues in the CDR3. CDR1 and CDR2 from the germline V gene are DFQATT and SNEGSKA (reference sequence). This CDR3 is CSAQDEEKLFF. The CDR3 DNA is TGCAGTGCCCAAGATGAGGAAAAACTGTTTTTT.

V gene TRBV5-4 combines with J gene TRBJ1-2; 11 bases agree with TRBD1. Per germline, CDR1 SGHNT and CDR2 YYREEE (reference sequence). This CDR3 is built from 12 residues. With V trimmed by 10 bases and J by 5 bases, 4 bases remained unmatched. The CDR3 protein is CACGTGGYGYTF. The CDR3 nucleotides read TGTGCCTGCGGGACAGGGGGGTATGGCTACACCTTC. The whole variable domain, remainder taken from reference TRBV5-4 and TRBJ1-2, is ETGVTQSPTHLIKTRGQQVTLRCSSQSGHNTVSWYQQALGQGPQFIFQYYREEENGRGNFPPRFSGLQFPNYSSELNVNALELDDSALYLCACGTGGYGYTFGSGTRLTVV.

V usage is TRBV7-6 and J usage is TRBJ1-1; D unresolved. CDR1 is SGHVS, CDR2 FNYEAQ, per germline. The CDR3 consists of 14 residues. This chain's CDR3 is CASHDLAGRREAFF. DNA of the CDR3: TGTGCTTCCCACGACCTTGCGGGCCGGCGTGAAGCTTTCTTT.

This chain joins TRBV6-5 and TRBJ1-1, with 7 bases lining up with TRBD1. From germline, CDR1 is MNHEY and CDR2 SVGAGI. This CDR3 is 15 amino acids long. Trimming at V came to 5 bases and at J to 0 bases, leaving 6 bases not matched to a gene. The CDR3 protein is CASSPRQGLNTEAFF. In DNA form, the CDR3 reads TGTGCCAGCAGTCCTCGACAGGGCTTGAACACTGAAGCTTTCTTT.

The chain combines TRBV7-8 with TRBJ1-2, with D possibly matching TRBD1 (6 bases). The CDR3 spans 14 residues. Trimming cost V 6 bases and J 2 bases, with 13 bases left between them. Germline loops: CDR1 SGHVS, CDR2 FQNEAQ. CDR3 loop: CASRDRTDNYGYTF. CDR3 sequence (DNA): TGTGCCAGCAGGGATCGGACAGACAACTATGGCTACACCTTC.